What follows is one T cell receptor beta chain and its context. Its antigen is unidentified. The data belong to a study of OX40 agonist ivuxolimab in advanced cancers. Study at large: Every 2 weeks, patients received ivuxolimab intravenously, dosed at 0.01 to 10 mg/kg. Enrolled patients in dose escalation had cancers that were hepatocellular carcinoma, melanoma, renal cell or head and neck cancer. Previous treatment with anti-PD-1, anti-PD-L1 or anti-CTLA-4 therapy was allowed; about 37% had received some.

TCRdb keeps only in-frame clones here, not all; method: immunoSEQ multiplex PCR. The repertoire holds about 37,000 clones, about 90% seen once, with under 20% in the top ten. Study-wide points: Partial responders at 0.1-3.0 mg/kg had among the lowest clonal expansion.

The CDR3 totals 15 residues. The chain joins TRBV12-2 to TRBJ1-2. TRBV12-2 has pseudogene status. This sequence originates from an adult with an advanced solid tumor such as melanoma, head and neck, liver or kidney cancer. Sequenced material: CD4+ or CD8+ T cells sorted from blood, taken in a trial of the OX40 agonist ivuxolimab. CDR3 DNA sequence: TGTGCAAGTCGCTCCATCGACCTAACTAACTATGGCTACACCTTC. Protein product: CASRSIDLTNYGYTF.